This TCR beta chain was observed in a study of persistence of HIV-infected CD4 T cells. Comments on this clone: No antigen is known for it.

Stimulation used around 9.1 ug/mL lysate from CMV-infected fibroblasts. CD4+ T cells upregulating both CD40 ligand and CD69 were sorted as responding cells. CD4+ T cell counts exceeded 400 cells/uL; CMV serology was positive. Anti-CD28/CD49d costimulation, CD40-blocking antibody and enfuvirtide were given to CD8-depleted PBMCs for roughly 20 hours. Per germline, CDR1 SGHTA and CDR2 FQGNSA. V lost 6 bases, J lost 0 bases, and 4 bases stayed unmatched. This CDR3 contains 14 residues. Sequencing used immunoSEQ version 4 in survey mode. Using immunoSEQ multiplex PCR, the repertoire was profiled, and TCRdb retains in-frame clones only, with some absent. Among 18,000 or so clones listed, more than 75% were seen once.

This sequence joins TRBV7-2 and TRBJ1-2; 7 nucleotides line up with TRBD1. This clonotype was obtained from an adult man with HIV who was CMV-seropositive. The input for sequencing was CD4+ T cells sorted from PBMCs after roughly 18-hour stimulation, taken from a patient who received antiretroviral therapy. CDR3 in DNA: TGTGCCAGCAGGCCGGGACAGCCTAACTATGGCTACACCTTC. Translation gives CASRPGQPNYGYTF.